This TCR beta chain was sequenced for a study of immune evolution from preneoplasia to lung adenocarcinoma. Here immunoSEQ multiplex PCR was the method, and the copy in TCRdb shows in-frame clones only, minus some. This sample has some 4,000 clones, with around 74% found just once. Germline values: CDR1 MGHRA, CDR2 YSYEKL. This CDR3 comprises 21 residues. V shed 8 bases and J 1 base; nucleotides not matched to a gene: 20. This receptor was identified in a person aged 70 to 85 with lung adenocarcinoma. V gene TRBV4-1 combines with J gene TRBJ2-2, with 12 bases aligning to TRBD2. Sequenced sample: FFPE minimally invasive lung adenocarcinoma tissue. CDR3 residues: CASSQERLRTSGTGNTGELFF. Here the CDR3 DNA reads TGCGCCAGCTCTCAAGAAAGACTCCGGACTAGCGGGACCGGGAACACCGGGGAGCTGTTTTTT.